The 20 T cell receptor beta chains below were found in one sample sequenced in a study of OX40 agonist ivuxolimab in advanced cancers. Data came from immunoSEQ multiplex PCR; TCRdb stores just in-frame clones and leaves some out. The sample holds some 130,000 clones, 90% seen once. The sequenced sample was CD4+ or CD8+ T cells sorted from blood, obtained in a trial of the OX40 agonist ivuxolimab. The receptors shown here come from an adult with an advanced solid tumor such as melanoma, head and neck, liver or kidney cancer.

V usage is TRBV4-2 and J usage is TRBJ2-1, with 7 bases lining up with TRBD2. V lost 0 bases to trimming and J lost 8 bases; unmatched junction nucleotides: 13. The CDR3 covers 17 residues. Germline V gene sequence: CDR1 LGHNA, CDR2 YNFKEQ. In nucleotides, the CDR3 is TGTGCCAGCAGCCAAGAAGGCAGGTCGTCCCTAGCGGATGAGCAGTTCTTC. It specifies CASSQEGRSSLADEQFF.

The rearrangement links TRBV6-6 to TRBJ1-3, with TRBD1 identical over 8 bases. The CDR3 length is 15 residues. CDR1 is MNHNY, CDR2 SVGAGI, per germline (reference sequence). The J segment lost 3 bases and the V segment lost 5 bases, leaving 6 bases of the junction unmatched. The CDR3 nucleotides read TGTGCCAGCAGTGCCCGGACAGGGTTTGGAAACACCATATATTTT. As protein: CASSARTGFGNTIYF.

This clone occurred a few times. The chain uses TRBV6-5 and TRBJ1-3; TRBD1 is a possible D gene (5 bases). Trimming removed 0 bases at V and 2 bases at J, with 8 bases between. The CDR3 is 15 residues long. Germline CDR1 is MNHEY and CDR2 is SVGAGI. The CDR3 DNA sequence: TGTGCCAGCAGTTACTCGTCAGGGACTGGAAACACCATATATTTT. Translating it yields CASSYSSGTGNTIYF.

The CDR3 region is CASMVAVTPHQPQHF. In nucleotides, the CDR3 is TGTGCCAGTATGGTGGCCGTGACACCCCATCAGCCCCAGCATTTT. The chain recombines TRBV19 with TRBJ1-5; D gene uncertain. There are 15 residues in the CDR3. Deletions cut 7 bases from V and 5 bases from J, with 18 bases between. Looked up from germline, CDR1 is LNHDA and CDR2 is SQIVND (reference sequence).

V gene TRBV27 combines with J gene TRBJ2-1, with D possibly called TRBD1 or TRBD2 (5 bases each). Trimming took 4 bases from V and 3 from J, leaving 10 bases between them. Germline values: CDR1 MNHEY, CDR2 SMNVEV (reference sequence). The CDR3 consists of 14 residues. The CDR3 loop reads CASSSGTGYNEQFF. DNA of the CDR3: TGTGCCAGCAGTTCCGGGACCGGCTACAATGAGCAGTTCTTC.

The chain employs TRBV7-9 and TRBJ2-5; D possibly matches TRBD1 or TRBD2 (5 bases each). Germline lookup yields CDR1 SEHNR and CDR2 FQNEAQ (reference sequence). CDR3 size: 13 residues. Trimming removed 2 bases at V and 5 bases at J, with 9 bases between. In DNA form, the CDR3 reads TGTGCCAGCAGCTTAAGGGGCGGGGAGACCCAGTACTTC. Translated: CASSLRGGETQYF.

This clone occurred a few times. The chain combines TRBV5-1 with TRBJ1-1; D unresolved. Germline-derived CDR1 and CDR2 are SGHRS and YFSETQ. The V and J ends lost 2 bases and 8 bases respectively, with 10 bases between them. The CDR3 is made up of 12 amino acids. CDR3 in amino acids: CASSFPGIEAFF. The CDR3 coding sequence is TGCGCCAGCAGCTTCCCGGGGATCGAAGCTTTCTTT.

This chain links TRBV20-1 with TRBJ2-7; D is possibly TRBD1 (6 bases). Germline CDR1 DFQATT, CDR2 SNEGSKA (reference sequence). Trimming took 6 bases from V and 4 from J, leaving 10 bases between them. CDR3 length: 11 residues. The CDR3 sequence is CSANQGYEQYF. The CDR3 region has the DNA TGCAGTGCAAACCAGGGGTACGAGCAGTACTTC.

The chain is built from TRBV5-1 and TRBJ2-7; 9 nucleotides line up with TRBD1. The CDR3 has 14 residues. CDR1 is SGHRS and CDR2 is YFSETQ in the germline V gene. Unmatched junction bases numbered 7, after V lost 3 bases and J lost 6 bases. The CDR3 reads CASSSRQGVGEQYF. CDR3 coding DNA: TGCGCCAGCAGCTCAAGACAGGGGGTAGGCGAGCAGTACTTC.

V and J are TRBV27 and TRBJ2-7; 8 bases are shared with TRBD1. Losses at the gene ends were 3 bases for V and 1 base for J; bases not matched to a gene: 2. The CDR3 is made up of 14 amino acids. Germline CDR1 reads MNHEY; CDR2 reads SMNVEV (reference sequence). Written as DNA, the CDR3 is TGTGCCAGCAGTTTCGGACAGGGATCCTACGAGCAGTACTTC. Its protein product is CASSFGQGSYEQYF.

The gene calls are TRBV5-1 and TRBJ2-1, with a weak D call TRBD2 (6 bases). Trimming took 0 bases from V and 2 from J, leaving 15 bases between them. This CDR3 has 17 residues. Germline values: CDR1 SGHRS, CDR2 YFSETQ. The CDR3 region has the DNA TGCGCCAGCAGCTTGGGTTCTAGCGTGGAGGCCTACAATGAGCAGTTCTTC. As protein: CASSLGSSVEAYNEQFF.

The chain is built from TRBV7-6 and TRBJ1-5; D gene unclear. V lost 6 bases and J 3 bases, leaving 12 bases between the germline ends. The CDR3 length is 14 residues. Germline-derived CDR1 and CDR2 are SGHVS and FNYEAQ. The chain's CDR3 is CASRHRDFNQPQHF. CDR3 nucleotide sequence: TGTGCCAGCAGGCACCGGGATTTCAATCAGCCCCAGCATTTT.

V usage is TRBV7-2 and J usage is TRBJ2-1; D is ambiguous. The CDR3 is 16 residues long. V was cut by 4 bases and J by 4 bases, with 17 bases left in between. CDR1 and CDR2 from the germline V gene are SGHTA and FQGNSA. CDR3 bases: TGTGCCAGCAGCTCAAGAAGTGTACCCCGGTACAATGAGCAGTTCTTC. It yields the protein CASSSRSVPRYNEQFF.

The chain combines TRBV28 with TRBJ2-1; TRBD2 matches at 10 bases. The CDR3 runs 15 residues. Germline CDR1 reads MDHEN; CDR2 reads SYDVKM. V lost 7 bases, J lost 6 bases, and 9 bases stayed unmatched. Here the CDR3 DNA reads TGTGCCAGCAAGATCTCGGGACTAGCGCCCAATGAGCAGTTCTTC. Translating gives CASKISGLAPNEQFF.

V usage is TRBV5-6 and J usage is TRBJ1-6; 10 bases are shared with TRBD1. The V gene end was trimmed by 4 bases and the J gene end by 8 bases; junction bases not matched to a gene: 3. CDR1 is SGHDT, CDR2 YYEEEE, per germline. The CDR3 runs to 14 residues. The CDR3 nucleotides are TGTGCCAGCAGCATCGGGACAGGGGATTCACCCCTCCACTTT. Its protein product is CASSIGTGDSPLHF.

In nucleotides, the CDR3 is TGTGCCAGCAGCCCCCTCGGGCAGGTTTGGCAAGAGACCCAGTACTTC. Amino acid sequence: CASSPLGQVWQETQYF. This rearrangement joins TRBV7-2 to TRBJ2-5; D is uncertain. Germline-derived CDR1 and CDR2 are SGHTA and FQGNSA. The germline V and J ends were trimmed by 5 bases and 2 bases, with 18 bases remaining between them. CDR3 length equals 16 residues.

The chain carries TRBV6-5 and TRBJ2-7; D is ambiguous. CDR3 length: 15 amino acids. CDR1 MNHEY and CDR2 SVGAGI come from the germline V gene. V lost 0 bases and J 2 bases, leaving 11 bases between the germline ends. The DNA for the CDR3 is TGTGCCAGCAGTTACTCGATAAAGAACGCCTACGAGCAGTACTTC. Protein sequence: CASSYSIKNAYEQYF.

The genes are TRBV28 and TRBJ1-2; D gene ambiguous. Per germline, CDR1 MDHEN and CDR2 SYDVKM. The CDR3 is made up of 11 amino acids. Between the trimmed V and J ends, which lost 4 bases and 5 bases, there was a span of 5 bases. CDR3 residues: CASSSAYGYTF. Here the CDR3 DNA reads TGTGCCAGCAGTTCTGCTTATGGCTACACCTTC.

This chain connects TRBV5-1 to TRBJ2-7, with 8 bases lining up with TRBD1. The CDR3 consists of 14 residues. Looked up from germline, CDR1 is SGHRS and CDR2 is YFSETQ. V was pared by 4 bases and J by 4 bases, with 7 bases of the junction left unmatched. Here the CDR3 reads CASSGGQGEYEQYF. The CDR3 DNA reads as TGCGCCAGCAGCGGTGGACAGGGAGAATACGAGCAGTACTTC. The entire variable domain, with the rest obtained from reference TRBV5-1 and TRBJ2-7, is as follows: KAGVTQTPRYLIKTRGQQVTLSCSPISGHRSVSWYQQTPGQGLQFLFEYFSETQRNKGNFPGRFSGRQFSNSRSEMNVSTLELGDSALYLCASSGGQGEYEQYFGPGTRLTVT.

The sample holds a few counts of this clone. This chain uses TRBV28 with TRBJ1-4; no definite D call. The CDR3 has 15 amino acids. CDR1 is MDHEN, CDR2 SYDVKM, per germline. Trimming pared 2 bases from V and 4 bases from J, leaving 11 bases between. This CDR3 reads CASSLEARGNEKLFF. The DNA for the CDR3 is TGTGCCAGCAGTTTAGAAGCCCGGGGTAATGAAAAACTGTTTTTT.